This T cell receptor beta chain was identified during a study of blood T cell repertoires in COVID-19. The wider study: T cells, B-cell-depleted T cells, or PBMCs provided the cDNA or gDNA that served as material.

Authors' methods: Researchers report that nucleated cell counts were estimated from reference gene primer amplification. Clones were read by immunoSEQ multiplex PCR, and TCRdb kept only the in-frame ones, dropping some. V and J calls and clone size are those listed in that table; D and trimming were worked out from the DNA. The sample includes around 130,000 clones, roughly 89% of them seen just once. In terms of age and location, participants ranged from roughly 18 to 95 years and lived in about two dozen US areas. This CDR3 has 15 residues. V shed 4 bases and J 2 bases; nucleotides not matched to a gene: 6. The germline V gene encodes CDR1 SGHRS and CDR2 YFSETQ.

Sequenced material: PBMCs or T cells enriched from blood (not recorded which). This TCR was sampled from a woman in her 30s who had recovered from COVID-19. This chain joins TRBV5-1 and TRBJ2-1; 7 bases are shared with TRBD2. CDR3 coding DNA: TGCGCCAGCAGCACGGCCGGGACTACCTACAATGAGCAGTTCTTC. Residues: CASSTAGTTYNEQFF. The full variable domain, rest sourced from reference TRBV5-1 and TRBJ2-1, is KAGVTQTPRYLIKTRGQQVTLSCSPISGHRSVSWYQQTPGQGLQFLFEYFSETQRNKGNFPGRFSGRQFSNSRSEMNVSTLELGDSALYLCASSTAGTTYNEQFFGPGTRLTVL.